This T cell receptor beta chain was retrieved from a study of monozygotic twins with inflammatory bowel disease. TCRdb reanalyzed the 5' RACE reads and collapses them to one entry per CDR3 protein, without DNA. The listing contains around 210,000 distinct CDR3 sequences. The CDR3 has 12 amino acids. Germline CDR1 and CDR2: DFQATT and SNEGSKA (reference sequence). The receptor comes from a human donor with ulcerative colitis or Crohn's disease, or a healthy co-twin of an affected twin (not recorded which). This sequence joins TRBV20-1 and TRBJ1-5; TCRdb reports TRBD1, a call that lacks DNA to check it against. Sequencing was carried out using blood. The chain's CDR3 is CSAQGIAQPQHF.